This TCR beta chain was identified during a study of blood T cell repertoires in COVID-19. As for the study in general: Spain, Italy and the United States supplied samples that represented acute and convalescent COVID-19.

The CDR3 contains 13 residues. The V gene's germline CDR1 is SGDLS and CDR2 YYNGEE. Trimming cost V 3 bases and J 2 bases; bases outside gene matches: 1. Profiled with immunoSEQ multiplex PCR; TCRdb holds only in-frame clones, not every one. The profile covers 200,000 to 300,000 clones, with more than 75% appearing a single time and around 10% taken by the ten largest. The specimen sequenced was peripheral blood. The chain joins TRBV9 to TRBJ2-7; TRBD2 aligns across 8 bases. The clonotype originates from a man between 40 and 49 years old who had recovered from COVID-19. The CDR3 coding sequence is TGTGCCAGCAGCGAGGGACTAGCCTACGAGCAGTACTTC. It encodes CASSEGLAYEQYF.